This is a list of T cell receptor delta chains from one sample in a study of gamma-delta T cells after stem cell transplantation. TCRdb reran clone calling via CATT on the RT-PCR reads. The sample has 810 or so delta-chain clones; more than 15% are singletons. Material: gamma-delta T cells. These receptors were taken from a human donor. It is not recorded whose cells these are; they may come from a transplant donor. Both conserved end residues are part of each CDR3. A D gene is named only where the DNA matches it firmly. Some rows mark clone size as missing; the rest say once, few, many or name a class of expanded clone.

J gene | V gene | clone size | D gene | CDR3 length | CDR3 DNA | CDR3 protein
TRDJ3 | TRDV2 | NA | TRDD3 | 19 | TGTGCCTGTGACACCCTGGGGGACAAGAGCTCCTGGGACACCCGACAGATGTTTTTC | CACDTLGDKSSWDTRQMFF
TRDJ1 | TRDV2 | large | TRDD3 | 18 | TGTGCCTGTGACATGCTATCTGGGGGATACGCGGGGGCCGATAAACTCATCTTT | CACDMLSGGYAGADKLIF
TRDJ1 | TRAV29/DV5 | few | TRDD3 | 22 | TGTGCAGCAAGCTCTCAGCGAAGGAGACCTTACTGGGGATCTAAGGGGAGCGATAAACTCATCTTT | CAASSQRRRPYWGSKGSDKLIF
TRDJ1 | TRDV2 | large | NA | 16 | TGTGCCTGTGACACCGTACAACACACCAACGCCGATAAACTCATCTTT | CACDTVQHTNADKLIF
TRDJ1 | TRDV2 | large | NA | 20 | TGTGCCTGTGACACCGTTCCTTCCAACTGGGGATCGGAAAATGGCGATAAACTCATCTTT | CACDTVPSNWGSENGDKLIF
TRDJ1 | TRDV1 | few | TRDD3 | 23 | TGTGCTCTTGGGGTTATTCGTCCCGGACAACCCTACTGGGGGATACAGTACACCGATAAACTCATCTTT | CALGVIRPGQPYWGIQYTDKLIF
TRDJ1 | TRDV2 | large | TRDD3 | 18 | TGTGCCTGTGACACCGTCCTACTGGGGGATACGGGGACCGATAAACTCATCTTT | CACDTVLLGDTGTDKLIF
TRDJ1 | TRDV2 | few | TRDD3 | 14 | TGTGCCTGTGACACTCTGGGGGACCTCGATAAACTCATCTTT | CACDTLGDLDKLIF
TRDJ1 | TRDV2 | few | NA | 20 | TGTGCCTGTGACACGGTCGCAGGGCACCAAGGGGCCCCCAGGACCGATAAACTCATCTTT | CACDTVAGHQGAPRTDKLIF
TRDJ1 | TRDV2 | few | TRDD3 | 20 | TGTGCCTGTGACTCCATACTCTCTACTACTGGGGATCCGTACACCGATAAACTCATCTTT | CACDSILSTTGDPYTDKLIF
TRDJ1 | TRDV2 | large | TRDD3 | 17 | TGTGCCTGTGACCCAGTGGGGGATACAAGGGACACCGATAAACTCATCTTT | CACDPVGDTRDTDKLIF
TRDJ1 | TRDV2 | few | TRDD3 | 15 | TGTGCCCGTGACACCCTGGGGGCGTACACCGATAAACTCATCTTT | CARDTLGAYTDKLIF
TRDJ1 | TRDV1 | NA | TRDD3 | 21 | TGTGCTCTTGGGGAAATTTCCTACCCCCTCCTACTGGGGGATACGCTGGGTAAACTCATCTTT | CALGEISYPLLLGDTLGKLIF
TRDJ1 | TRDV2 | NA | NA | 15 | TGTGCCTGTGACACTCTTACTGGAGGGCCCGATAAACTCATCTTT | CACDTLTGGPDKLIF
TRDJ1 | TRAV29/DV5 | few | TRDD3 | 21 | TGTGCAGCAAGCGAATCCCCTAAAGTATCAGCTGGGGGATACCCCACCGATAAACTCATCTTT | CAASESPKVSAGGYPTDKLIF
TRDJ1 | TRDV1 | NA | TRDD3 | 21 | TGTGCTCTTGGGCAGCCTTCCGTCCTTTCGTTACTGGGGGTCAAGACCGATAAACTCATCTTT | CALGQPSVLSLLGVKTDKLIF
TRDJ1 | TRDV2 | few | TRDD3 | 16 | TGTGCCTGTGACCGGTTGGGGGATACGGGCACCGATAAACTCATCTTT | CACDRLGDTGTDKLIF
TRDJ1 | TRDV2 | NA | TRDD3 | 18 | TGTGCCTGTGACTCAGTACTGGGGGATAACACGTACACCGATAAACTCATCTTT | CACDSVLGDNTYTDKLIF
TRDJ1 | TRDV2 | large | NA | 18 | TGTGCCTGTGACACCGTTGGGGGTCCCCTCCGAGACACCGATAAACTCATCTTT | CACDTVGGPLRDTDKLIF
TRDJ1 | TRDV2 | NA | NA | 17 | TGTGCCTGTGACCCCCGGGGGGACGAATTGTACACCGATAAACTCATCTTT | CACDPRGDELYTDKLIF
TRDJ1 | TRDV2 | large | TRDD3 | 19 | TGTGCCTGTGACCGACTAAGACTGGGGGATACTGGCTACACCGATAAACTCATCTTT | CACDRLRLGDTGYTDKLIF